The 26 T cell receptor beta chains presented below share a single source sample, sequenced in a study of T cell changes during pregnancy in multiple sclerosis. Here immunoSEQ multiplex PCR was the method, and the copy in TCRdb shows in-frame clones only, minus some. Among 30,000 to 35,000 clones listed, approximately 88% were seen once. The specimen was CD8+ T cells from peripheral blood mononuclear cells, collected before pregnancy. The receptors were gathered from a female donor with multiple sclerosis, enrolled in a pregnancy study.

The rearrangement joins TRBV27 to TRBJ2-7; D remains ambiguous. Germline assignment: CDR1 MNHEY and CDR2 SMNVEV (reference sequence). CDR3 length: 13 residues. V was cut by 3 bases and J by 2 bases, with 8 bases left in between. The CDR3 DNA is TGTGCCAGCAGTTTCAGGCTGACCTACGAGCAGTACTTC. This sequence encodes CASSFRLTYEQYF.

The rearrangement links TRBV2 to TRBJ2-7, with a tentative D call TRBD2 (7 bases). Trimming cost V 2 bases and J 4 bases, with 12 bases left between them. The CDR3 runs to 14 residues. Germline V lookup: CDR1 SNHLY, CDR2 FYNNEI. This CDR3 reads CASSESGGGYEQYF. Written as DNA, the CDR3 is TGTGCCAGCAGTGAATCGGGGGGCGGGTACGAGCAGTACTTC.

J is TRBJ2-5 and V is TRBV6-5; TRBD2 matches at 13 bases. V was clipped by 4 bases and J by 1 base; unmatched bases: 3. The germline V gene has CDR1 MNHEY and CDR2 SVGAGI. This CDR3 has 16 residues. Here the CDR3 DNA reads TGTGCCAGCAGTTGGACTAGCGGGGGCCTCCAAGAGACCCAGTACTTC. Amino acids: CASSWTSGGLQETQYF.

The chain recombines TRBV6-6 with TRBJ2-2; 7 bases align to TRBD2. V lost 4 bases and J lost 6; bases outside the gene matches: 5. This CDR3 spans 14 amino acids. CDR1 is MNHNY and CDR2 is SVGAGI in the germline V gene (reference sequence). The CDR3 coding sequence is TGTGCCAGCAGTTCAGGACTAGATGCCGGGGAGCTGTTTTTT. Amino acids: CASSSGLDAGELFF.

The V call is TRBV6-6, the J call TRBJ1-1; D is unclear. V was clipped by 7 bases and J by 1 base, with 13 bases between them. Germline-derived CDR1 and CDR2 are MNHNY and SVGAGI (reference sequence). The CDR3 is 14 amino acids. This CDR3 is CASTQVPWNTEAFF. CDR3 DNA: TGTGCCAGCACTCAGGTGCCTTGGAACACTGAAGCTTTCTTT.

V is TRBV7-9 and J is TRBJ2-3; the D gene is possibly TRBD2 (6 bases). Germline CDR1 reads SEHNR; CDR2 reads FQNEAQ (reference sequence). V lost 5 bases, J lost 5 bases, and 17 bases lay in between. This CDR3 has 15 residues. CDR3 nucleotide sequence: TGTGCCAGCAGCCCCCGGGACGGAGGGAAAGATACGCAGTATTTT. Its protein is CASSPRDGGKDTQYF.

The chain links TRBV22-1 to TRBJ1-1. TRBV22-1 corresponds to a pseudogene. The CDR3 spans 16 residues. DNA of the CDR3: TGTCCTGGGAGAACCTGGAGGCGGAGGGTGAACACTGAAGCTTTCTTT. This encodes CPGRTWRRRVNTEAFF.

The rearrangement joins TRBV13 to TRBJ1-5; 8 bases fit TRBD1. CDR3 size: 14 residues. V lost 5 bases and J lost 5; bases outside the gene matches: 5. The V gene's germline CDR1 is PRHDT and CDR2 FYEKMQ (reference sequence). CDR3 in amino acids: CASSQGQEYQPQHF. The DNA of the CDR3 is TGTGCCAGCAGCCAGGGACAGGAGTATCAGCCCCAGCATTTT.

The chain employs TRBV6-4 and TRBJ1-1; D not certain. Trimming pared 6 bases from V and 12 bases from J, leaving 14 bases between. CDR3 size: 11 residues. Germline V lookup: CDR1 MRHNA, CDR2 SNTAGT. CDR3 coding DNA: TGTGCCAGCAGCCCCGTGGGAGTGACTTTCTTT. Residues: CASSPVGVTFF.

The chain is built from TRBV19 and TRBJ2-2, with D perhaps matching TRBD2 (6 bases). Trimming left V 5 bases short and J 2 bases short, with 15 bases between. The germline CDR1 and CDR2 sequences are LNHDA and SQIVND (reference sequence). The CDR3 runs 16 residues. The CDR3 DNA is TGTGCCAGTAGTCCAGCCAAGGGAGGAAACACCGGGGAGCTGTTTTTT. It codes for CASSPAKGGNTGELFF.

This chain connects TRBV2 to TRBJ1-2; possible D gene TRBD1, 5 bases. With 1 base removed from V and 3 bases from J, the gap between germline ends came to 15 bases. CDR1 and CDR2 from the germline V gene are SNHLY and FYNNEI. The CDR3 extends over 16 amino acids. The DNA for the CDR3 is TGTGCCAGCAGTGAAGATACCGCGGGACGGGACTATGGCTACACCTTC. This translates into CASSEDTAGRDYGYTF.

The V gene is TRBV7-9, the J gene TRBJ2-7; D is possibly TRBD1 (5 bases). Trimming cost V 5 bases and J 5 bases, with 22 bases left between them. The CDR3 is 16 residues long. Germline assignment: CDR1 SEHNR and CDR2 FQNEAQ (reference sequence). The CDR3 loop reads CASSPWVGAGEDEQYF. DNA of the CDR3: TGTGCCAGCAGCCCGTGGGTAGGGGCCGGCGAGGACGAGCAGTACTTC.

The J gene is TRBJ1-1, the V gene TRBV27, with D possibly TRBD1 on 5 matching bases. Trimming took 6 bases from V and 8 from J, leaving 7 bases between them. The CDR3 runs to 10 residues. CDR1 and CDR2 from the germline V gene are MNHEY and SMNVEV (reference sequence). The CDR3 DNA reads as TGTGCCAGCAGGGGGCGAGAAGCTTTCTTT. Its protein product is CASRGREAFF.

The chain combines TRBV11-1 with TRBJ2-3, with 7 bases identical to TRBD1. This CDR3 is built from 15 residues. The J segment lost 2 bases and the V segment lost 5 bases, leaving 7 bases of the junction unmatched. Per the germline V gene, CDR1 is SGHAT and CDR2 is FQDESV (reference sequence). CDR3 sequence reads: CASSTRDSSTDTQYF. The CDR3 region has the DNA TGTGCCAGCAGCACCCGGGACAGTTCCACAGATACGCAGTATTTT.

The chain is built from TRBV6-6 and TRBJ1-2, with TRBD1 identical over 10 bases. V shed 7 bases and J 5 bases; nucleotides not matched to a gene: 7. The length of the CDR3 is 14 residues. Germline V gives CDR1 MNHNY, CDR2 SVGAGI (reference sequence). The CDR3, as DNA: TGTGCCAGCATCGGGACAGGGGTGAAGTATGGCTACACCTTC. Protein: CASIGTGVKYGYTF.

This clone showed up just once. The chain combines TRBV27 with TRBJ2-3; D may be TRBD1 (5 bases). V was clipped by 2 bases and J by 2 bases, with 14 bases between them. Per the germline V gene, CDR1 is MNHEY and CDR2 is SMNVEV (reference sequence). This CDR3 is 16 amino acids long. The CDR3 DNA follows: TGTGCCAGCAGTTTAGGAGTAGGGGTACTCACAGATACGCAGTATTTT. Amino acids: CASSLGVGVLTDTQYF.

Only one count was recorded for this clone. The rearrangement joins TRBV29-1 to TRBJ2-7; 15 positions match TRBD2. CDR3 length: 15 residues. Germline V lookup: CDR1 SQVTM, CDR2 ANQGSEA. The ends lost 4 bases at V and 6 bases at J; junction bases unmatched: 7. CDR3 bases: TGCAGCGTTGGTGATCCGGGACTAGCGGGGGGCGAGCAGTACTTC. Translated, it gives CSVGDPGLAGGEQYF.

The rearrangement joins TRBV27 to TRBJ2-7; TRBD2 aligns across 7 bases. CDR1 and CDR2 from the germline V gene are MNHEY and SMNVEV (reference sequence). V lost 5 bases, J lost 5 bases, and 3 bases stayed unmatched. This CDR3 has 12 amino acids. The CDR3 reads CASSPREDEQYF. In DNA, the CDR3 is TGTGCCAGCAGTCCCCGGGAGGACGAGCAGTACTTC.

This clone showed up just a few times. The V and J genes are TRBV7-9 and TRBJ2-5, with 7 bases that match TRBD1. Germline CDR1 and CDR2: SEHNR and FQNEAQ (reference sequence). J gave up 2 bases and V 6 bases, and 0 bases lay outside the gene matches. The CDR3 is made up of 12 amino acids. The CDR3 here is CASRQGQETQYF. The CDR3 nucleotides read TGTGCCAGCAGACAGGGGCAAGAGACCCAGTACTTC.

The chain uses TRBV29-1 and TRBJ2-1; possible D gene TRBD2, 6 bases. Looked up from germline, CDR1 is SQVTM and CDR2 is ANQGSEA. This CDR3 contains 15 residues. The V and J ends lost 3 bases and 8 bases respectively, with 20 bases between them. The CDR3 region has the DNA TGCAGCGTTGATGAGGTGGAGGGCCTTTTGGATGAGCAGTTCTTC. Its protein product is CSVDEVEGLLDEQFF.

The chain joins TRBV14 to TRBJ2-2; 7 nucleotides agree with TRBD1. The CDR3 contains 18 residues. Trimming cost V 2 bases and J 0 bases; bases outside gene matches: 9. CDR1 SGHDN and CDR2 FVKESK come from the germline V gene. In DNA, the CDR3 is TGTGCCAGCAGCCAACTTAAGGGGGCTAGGTCGAACACCGGGGAGCTGTTTTTT. Residues: CASSQLKGARSNTGELFF.

CDR3 sequence: CASRLGSGGSNEQFF. CDR3 sequence (DNA): TGTGCAAGTCGCTTAGGTTCAGGGGGCTCGAATGAGCAGTTCTTC. The rearrangement uses TRBV12-2 and TRBJ2-1; the table's TRBD1 call for D was not verified on the DNA. TRBV12-2 is described as a pseudogene. The CDR3 is 15 amino acids.

The chain links TRBV11-2 to TRBJ2-1; D unresolved. The CDR3 has 12 residues. Germline CDR1 reads SGHAT; CDR2 reads FQNNGV. Trimming removed 0 bases at V and 6 bases at J, with 3 bases between. As DNA, the CDR3 is TGTGCCAGCAGCTTAGACAGCAATGAGCAGTTCTTC. Its protein is CASSLDSNEQFF.

This chain connects TRBV27 to TRBJ1-1; D perhaps matches TRBD1 (6 bases). The CDR3 covers 13 residues. The germline gives CDR1 MNHEY, CDR2 SMNVEV (reference sequence). V lost 3 bases to trimming and J lost 8 bases, with 13 bases between them. This CDR3 is CASSFTTGLEAFF. The CDR3 DNA follows: TGTGCCAGCAGTTTCACGACAGGATTGGAAGCTTTCTTT.

The chain is built from TRBV5-1 and TRBJ2-7, with D unresolved. V was cut by 4 bases and J by 3 bases, with 14 bases left in between. This CDR3 is built from 14 residues. CDR1 is SGHRS and CDR2 is YFSETQ in the germline V gene. DNA for the CDR3: TGCGCCAGCAGCCCCCTAGACTCTGGCTACGAGCAGTACTTC. Amino acids: CASSPLDSGYEQYF.

The gene calls are TRBV14 and TRBJ1-2, with 7 positions matching TRBD1. The CDR3 is made up of 13 amino acids. V shed 3 bases, J shed 4 bases, and the junction held 2 bases outside the gene matches. From germline, CDR1 is SGHDN and CDR2 FVKESK. The CDR3 bases are TGTGCCAGCAGCCACGGGACAGCCTATGGCTACACCTTC. This sequence encodes CASSHGTAYGYTF.